This T cell receptor beta chain was obtained from a study of metastatic and nonmetastatic thyroid tumors. From the PCR reads, TCRdb re-called clones with MiXCR. The repertoire consists of over 55,000 clones, with 25% to 35% occurring once and the leading ten covering about 15%. Thyroid surgery took place with no prior treatment in any patient. The CDR3 totals 15 residues. Trimming at V came to 6 bases and at J to 7 bases, leaving 6 bases not matched to a gene. Germline V gives CDR1 MNHEY, CDR2 SVGEGT. This clone was observed a few times. The receptor comes from a female donor with papillary thyroid cancer or a benign thyroid nodule (not recorded which). Some clones in this sample may be carry-over from other donors' samples. The V gene is TRBV6-2 or TRBV6-3, the J gene TRBJ1-6; 10 positions match TRBD1. Input material: blood. CDR3 protein: CASRQRTGGNSPLHF. The CDR3 region has the DNA TGTGCCAGCAGACAACGGACAGGGGGGAATTCACCCCTCCACTTT.